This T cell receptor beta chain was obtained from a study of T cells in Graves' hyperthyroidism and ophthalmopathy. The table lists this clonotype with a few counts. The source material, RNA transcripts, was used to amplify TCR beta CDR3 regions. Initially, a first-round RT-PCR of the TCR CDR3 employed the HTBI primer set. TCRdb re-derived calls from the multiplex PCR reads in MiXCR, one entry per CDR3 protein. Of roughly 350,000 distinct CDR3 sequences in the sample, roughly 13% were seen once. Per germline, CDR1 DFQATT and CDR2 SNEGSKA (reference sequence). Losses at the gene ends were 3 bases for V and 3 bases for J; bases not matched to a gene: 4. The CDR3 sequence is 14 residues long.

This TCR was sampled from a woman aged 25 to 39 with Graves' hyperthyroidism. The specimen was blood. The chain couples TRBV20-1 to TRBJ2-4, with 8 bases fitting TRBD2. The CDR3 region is CSARDAGGKNIQYF. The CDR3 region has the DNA TGCAGTGCTAGGGACGCGGGGGGCAAAAACATTCAGTACTTC.